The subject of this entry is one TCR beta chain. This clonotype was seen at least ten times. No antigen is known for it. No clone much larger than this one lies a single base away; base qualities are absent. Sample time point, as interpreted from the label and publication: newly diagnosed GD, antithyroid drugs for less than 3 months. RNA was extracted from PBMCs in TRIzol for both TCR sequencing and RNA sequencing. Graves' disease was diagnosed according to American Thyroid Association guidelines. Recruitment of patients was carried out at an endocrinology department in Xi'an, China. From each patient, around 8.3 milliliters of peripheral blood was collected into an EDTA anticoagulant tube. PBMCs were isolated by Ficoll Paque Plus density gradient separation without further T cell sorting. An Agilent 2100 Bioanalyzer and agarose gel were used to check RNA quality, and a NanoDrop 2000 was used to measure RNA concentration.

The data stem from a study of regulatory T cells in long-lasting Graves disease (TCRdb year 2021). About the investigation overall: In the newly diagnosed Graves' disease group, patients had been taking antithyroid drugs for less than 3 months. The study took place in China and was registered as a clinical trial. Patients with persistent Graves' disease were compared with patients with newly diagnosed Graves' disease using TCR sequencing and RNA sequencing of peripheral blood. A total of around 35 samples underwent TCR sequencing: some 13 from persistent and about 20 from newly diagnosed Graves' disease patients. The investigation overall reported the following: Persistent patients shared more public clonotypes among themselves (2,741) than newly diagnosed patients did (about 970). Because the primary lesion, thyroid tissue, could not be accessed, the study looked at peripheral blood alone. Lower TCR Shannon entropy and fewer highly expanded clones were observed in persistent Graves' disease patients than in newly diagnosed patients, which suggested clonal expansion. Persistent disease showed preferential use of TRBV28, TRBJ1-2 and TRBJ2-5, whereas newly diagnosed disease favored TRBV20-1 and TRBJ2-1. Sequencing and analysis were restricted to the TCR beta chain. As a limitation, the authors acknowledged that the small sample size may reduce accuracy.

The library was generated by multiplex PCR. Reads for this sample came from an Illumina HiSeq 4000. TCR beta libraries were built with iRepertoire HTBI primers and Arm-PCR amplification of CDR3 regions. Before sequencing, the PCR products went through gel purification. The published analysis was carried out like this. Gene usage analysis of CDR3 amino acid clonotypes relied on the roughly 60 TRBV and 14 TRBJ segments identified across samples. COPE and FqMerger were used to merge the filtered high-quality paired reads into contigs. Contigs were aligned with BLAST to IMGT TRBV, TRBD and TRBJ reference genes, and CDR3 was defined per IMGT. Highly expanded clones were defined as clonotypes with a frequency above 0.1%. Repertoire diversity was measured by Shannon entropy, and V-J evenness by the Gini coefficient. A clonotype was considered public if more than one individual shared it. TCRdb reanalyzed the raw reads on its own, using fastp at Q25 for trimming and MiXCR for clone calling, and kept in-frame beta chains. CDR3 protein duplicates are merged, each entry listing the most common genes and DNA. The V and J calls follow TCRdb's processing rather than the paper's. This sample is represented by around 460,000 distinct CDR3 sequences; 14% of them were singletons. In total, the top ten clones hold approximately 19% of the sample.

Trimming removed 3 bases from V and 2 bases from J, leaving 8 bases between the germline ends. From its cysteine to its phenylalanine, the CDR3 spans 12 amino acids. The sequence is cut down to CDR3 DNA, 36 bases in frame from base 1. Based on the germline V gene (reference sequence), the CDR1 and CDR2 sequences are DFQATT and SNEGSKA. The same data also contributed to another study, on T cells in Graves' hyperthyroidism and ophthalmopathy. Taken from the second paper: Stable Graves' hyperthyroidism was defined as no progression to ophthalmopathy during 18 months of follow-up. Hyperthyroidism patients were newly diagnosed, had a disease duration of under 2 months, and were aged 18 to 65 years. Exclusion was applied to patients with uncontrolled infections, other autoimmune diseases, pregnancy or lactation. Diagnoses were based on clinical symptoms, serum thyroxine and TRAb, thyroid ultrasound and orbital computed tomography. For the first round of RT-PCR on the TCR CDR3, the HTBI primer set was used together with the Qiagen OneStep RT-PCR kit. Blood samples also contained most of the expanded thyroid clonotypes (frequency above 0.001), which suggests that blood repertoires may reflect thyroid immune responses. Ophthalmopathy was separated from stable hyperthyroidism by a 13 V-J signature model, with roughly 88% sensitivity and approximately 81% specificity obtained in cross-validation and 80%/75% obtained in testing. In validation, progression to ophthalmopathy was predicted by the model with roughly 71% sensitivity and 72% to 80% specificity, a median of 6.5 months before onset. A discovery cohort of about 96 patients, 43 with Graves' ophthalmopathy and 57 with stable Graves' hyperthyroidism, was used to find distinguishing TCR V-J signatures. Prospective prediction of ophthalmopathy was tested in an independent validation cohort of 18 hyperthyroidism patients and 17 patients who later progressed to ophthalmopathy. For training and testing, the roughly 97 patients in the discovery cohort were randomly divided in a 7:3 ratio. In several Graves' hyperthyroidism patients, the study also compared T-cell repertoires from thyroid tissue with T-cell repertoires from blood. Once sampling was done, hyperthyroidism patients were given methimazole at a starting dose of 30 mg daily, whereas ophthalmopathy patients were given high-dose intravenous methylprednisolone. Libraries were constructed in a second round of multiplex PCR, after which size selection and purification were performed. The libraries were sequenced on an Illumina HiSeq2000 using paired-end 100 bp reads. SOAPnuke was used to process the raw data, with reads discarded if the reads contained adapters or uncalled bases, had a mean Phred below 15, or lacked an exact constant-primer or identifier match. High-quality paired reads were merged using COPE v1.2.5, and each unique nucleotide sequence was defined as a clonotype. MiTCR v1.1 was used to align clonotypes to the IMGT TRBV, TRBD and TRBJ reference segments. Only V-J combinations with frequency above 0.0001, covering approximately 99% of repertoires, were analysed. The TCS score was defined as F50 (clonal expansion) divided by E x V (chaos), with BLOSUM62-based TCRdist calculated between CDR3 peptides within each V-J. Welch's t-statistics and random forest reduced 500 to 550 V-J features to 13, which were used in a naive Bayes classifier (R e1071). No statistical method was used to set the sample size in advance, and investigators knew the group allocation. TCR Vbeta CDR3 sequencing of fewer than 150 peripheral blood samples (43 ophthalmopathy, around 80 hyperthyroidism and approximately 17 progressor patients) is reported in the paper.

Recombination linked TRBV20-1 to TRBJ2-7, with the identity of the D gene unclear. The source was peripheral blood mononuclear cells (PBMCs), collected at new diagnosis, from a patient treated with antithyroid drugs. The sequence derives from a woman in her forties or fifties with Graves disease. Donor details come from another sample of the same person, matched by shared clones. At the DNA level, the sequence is TGCAGTGCTAGCGACGACACCTACGAGCAGTACTTC. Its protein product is CSASDDTYEQYF.